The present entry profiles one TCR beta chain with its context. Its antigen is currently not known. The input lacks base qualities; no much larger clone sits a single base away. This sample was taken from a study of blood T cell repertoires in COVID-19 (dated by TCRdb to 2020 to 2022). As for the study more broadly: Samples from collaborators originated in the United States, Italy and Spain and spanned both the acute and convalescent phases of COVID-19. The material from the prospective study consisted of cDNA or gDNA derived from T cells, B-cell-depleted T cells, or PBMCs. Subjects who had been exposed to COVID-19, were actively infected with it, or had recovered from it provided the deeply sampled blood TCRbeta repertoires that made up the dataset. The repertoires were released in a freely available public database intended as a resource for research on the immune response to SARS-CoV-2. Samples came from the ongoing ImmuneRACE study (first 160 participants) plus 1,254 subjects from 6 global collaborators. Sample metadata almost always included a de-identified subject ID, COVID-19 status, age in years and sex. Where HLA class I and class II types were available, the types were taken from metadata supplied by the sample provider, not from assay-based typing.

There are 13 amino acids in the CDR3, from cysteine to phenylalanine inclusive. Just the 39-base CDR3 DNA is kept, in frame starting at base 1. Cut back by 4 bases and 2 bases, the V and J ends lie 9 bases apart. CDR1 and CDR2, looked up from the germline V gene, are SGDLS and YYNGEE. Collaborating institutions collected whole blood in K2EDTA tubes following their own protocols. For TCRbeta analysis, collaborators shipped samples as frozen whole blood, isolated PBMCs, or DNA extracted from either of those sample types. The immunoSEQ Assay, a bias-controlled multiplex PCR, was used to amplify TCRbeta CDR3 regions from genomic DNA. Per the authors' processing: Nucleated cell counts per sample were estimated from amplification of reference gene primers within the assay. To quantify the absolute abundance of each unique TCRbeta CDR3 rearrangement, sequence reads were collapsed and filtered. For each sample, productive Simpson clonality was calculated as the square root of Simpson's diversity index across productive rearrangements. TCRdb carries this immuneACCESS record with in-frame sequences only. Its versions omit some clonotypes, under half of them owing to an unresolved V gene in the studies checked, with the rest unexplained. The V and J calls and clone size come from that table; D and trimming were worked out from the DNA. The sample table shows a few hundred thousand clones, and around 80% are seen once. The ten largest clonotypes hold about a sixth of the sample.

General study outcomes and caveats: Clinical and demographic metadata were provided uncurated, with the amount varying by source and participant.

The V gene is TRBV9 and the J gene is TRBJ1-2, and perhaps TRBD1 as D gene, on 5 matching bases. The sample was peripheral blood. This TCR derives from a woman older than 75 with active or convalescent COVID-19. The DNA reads TGTGCCAGCAGCCTGGGGGGGAACTATGGCTACACCTTC. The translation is CASSLGGNYGYTF. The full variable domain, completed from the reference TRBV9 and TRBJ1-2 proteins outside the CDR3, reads DSGVTQTPKHLITATGQRVTLRCSPRSGDLSVYWYQQSLDQGLQFLIQYYNGEERAKGNILERFSAQQFPDLHSELNLSSLELGDSALYFCASSLGGNYGYTFGSGTRLTVV.